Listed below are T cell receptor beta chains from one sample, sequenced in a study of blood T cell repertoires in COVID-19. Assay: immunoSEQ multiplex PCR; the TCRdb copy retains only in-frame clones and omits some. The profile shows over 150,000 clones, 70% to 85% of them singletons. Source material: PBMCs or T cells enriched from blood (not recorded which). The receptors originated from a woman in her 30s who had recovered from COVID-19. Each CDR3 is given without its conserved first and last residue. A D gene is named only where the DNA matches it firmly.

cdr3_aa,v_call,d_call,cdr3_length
ASSSPGENGYT,TRBV28,-,11
ASSLGLALESSQTQY,TRBV11-3,-,15
ASSSSDDRGLGYT,TRBV28,TRBD1,13
ASSQTGTTGELF,TRBV3-1/TRBV3-2,TRBD1,12
ASSLSLSAGSYNEQF,TRBV7-2,-,15
ASSEDSDSGGYT,TRBV2,-,12
ASSYRQGASEKLF,TRBV3-1/TRBV3-2,TRBD1,13
ASSLGQGFFQPQH,TRBV5-6,TRBD1,13
SVGGGGSGYT,TRBV29-1,-,10
ASSPRLAGGLETQY,TRBV9,TRBD2,14
ASSLGGGGTEAF,TRBV5-1,-,12
ATSGGRDTDTQY,TRBV24-1,-,12
ASSGGLFYGYT,TRBV5-4,-,11
ASSQAVVREQY,TRBV4-2,-,11
ASSIGALAGVRNEQF,TRBV19,TRBD2,15
AISEGDRNNQPQH,TRBV10-3,TRBD1,13